This T cell receptor (beta chain) was found in a study of blood T cell repertoires in COVID-19. Across the study: Samples taken during acute and convalescent COVID-19 were collected in the United States, Italy and Spain. The analysed material was cDNA or gDNA that came from T cells, B-cell-depleted T cells, or PBMCs.

Authors' methods: The authors estimated nucleated cell counts from reference gene primer amplification. Sequencing was performed with immunoSEQ multiplex PCR; in TCRdb, only in-frame clones are kept and a portion is missing. V and J calls and clone size are given by that table; D and trimming were obtained from the DNA. This sample carries a few hundred thousand clones, approximately 85% of them seen once, and the ten largest clones take about 10%. Germline values: CDR1 SGHNT, CDR2 YYREEE (reference sequence). The CDR3 is 13 residues long. The V end was cut by 5 bases, the J end by 3 bases, with 11 bases between.

Material: peripheral blood. This chain connects TRBV5-4 to TRBJ1-1, with a weak D call TRBD1 (5 bases). The TCR was taken from a woman between 70 and 85 years old with acute or convalescent COVID-19. CDR3 protein: CASRPGLYTEAFF. Here the CDR3 DNA reads TGTGCCAGCAGGCCAGGGTTATACACTGAAGCTTTCTTT.